Listed below are T cell receptor beta chains from one sample, sequenced in a study of tumor T cells in aggressive B-cell lymphoma. Data came from immunoSEQ multiplex PCR; TCRdb stores just in-frame clones and leaves some out. The table lists 4,000 or so clones, over 75% of them singletons. Sequenced input: tumor tissue. Receptors originate from an adult with diffuse large B cell lymphoma. Each CDR3 is given with its conserved first and last residue. D genes are given only for firm matches. The size of a clone is reported for some rows only, either as once, few or many, or as a class for expanded clones.

D	V	J	size	DNA	CDR3
TRBD1	TRBV5-1	TRBJ1-2	NA	TGCGCCAGCAGCCCAACACCGGGACAGACCTATGGCTACACCTTC	CASSPTPGQTYGYTF
TRBD2	TRBV25-1	TRBJ2-2	NA	TGTTACCATCGGGCTAGCGGGAGAGGGGAGCTGTTTTTT	CYHRASGRGELFF
TRBD1	TRBV9	TRBJ2-3	few	TGTGCCAGCAGTCTTCAACAGGGGCGCACAGATACGCAGTATTTT	CASSLQQGRTDTQYF
NA	TRBV14	TRBJ2-1	NA	TGTGCCAGCAGCCAAGGTGACAGCTCCTACAATGAGCAGTTCTTC	CASSQGDSSYNEQFF
TRBD1	TRBV19	TRBJ1-2	NA	TGTGCCAGTAGTATAGGACTGCCGACAGGGGGTATTGGCTACACCTTC	CASSIGLPTGGIGYTF
NA	TRBV5-1	TRBJ1-3	NA	TGCGCCAGCAGCCTTTCCTCTGGAAACACCATATATTTT	CASSLSSGNTIYF
TRBD1	TRBV7-8	TRBJ1-3	NA	TGTACCAGCAGCGCCTCGACAGGGGAAAACACCATATATTTT	CTSSASTGENTIYF
NA	TRBV5-6	TRBJ1-1	NA	TGTGCCAGCAGCTATCTAGACAGTTGGACTGAAGCTTTCTTT	CASSYLDSWTEAFF
NA	TRBV19	TRBJ1-3	NA	TGTGCCAGTAGTATTGGAGGTGCTGGAAACACCATATATTTT	CASSIGGAGNTIYF
TRBD2	TRBV29-1	TRBJ2-2	NA	TGCAGCGTCGCACAACCTAGCGGGAGCAGGAGGACCGGGGAGCTGTTTTTT	CSVAQPSGSRRTGELFF
NA	TRBV2	TRBJ1-6	NA	TGTGCCAGCAGTGAAATGGGGTCGGGGGCCTATAATTCACCCCTCCACTTT	CASSEMGSGAYNSPLHF
NA	TRBV6-5	TRBJ1-6	NA	TGTGCCAGCAGACCCGAGACACTTTATAATTCACCCCTCCACTTT	CASRPETLYNSPLHF
NA	TRBV9	TRBJ2-3	NA	TGTGCCAGCAGCGCTGACCCACGACAGAGAGATACGCAGTATTTT	CASSADPRQRDTQYF
NA	TRBV25-1	TRBJ2-5	NA	TGTGCCAGCAGTGCCAGACAGGGAGGAGAGACCCAGTACTTC	CASSARQGGETQYF
TRBD2	TRBV11-1	TRBJ2-1	NA	TGTGCCAGCAGCTTACGTGCCCTAGCGGGGGGCTCCTACAATGAGCAGTTCTTC	CASSLRALAGGSYNEQFF
NA	TRBV7-3	TRBJ1-2	NA	TGTGCCAGCAGCTTAGCAGGGAAAGATGGCTACACCTTC	CASSLAGKDGYTF
TRBD1	TRBV5-1	TRBJ2-1	NA	TGCGCCAGCAGCTTGGGACAGGGGCGGTATGAGCAGTTCTTC	CASSLGQGRYEQFF
TRBD2	TRBV28	TRBJ2-1	NA	TGTGCCAGCAGCTCGACTAGCGGGAGGCAGCAGTTCTTC	CASSSTSGRQQFF
NA	TRBV10-1	TRBJ1-1	NA	TGCGCCAGCAGGGGAGTTGGGACTGAAGCTTTCTTT	CASRGVGTEAFF
NA	TRBV7-9	TRBJ1-2	NA	TGTGCCAGCAGCCGGAGGCCGGAGTACTATGGCTACACCTTC	CASSRRPEYYGYTF
NA	TRBV6-5	TRBJ2-5	NA	TGTGCCAGCAGTTACATGGGCGGGTGGGAGACCCAGTACTTC	CASSYMGGWETQYF
TRBD2	TRBV10-3	TRBJ2-1	few	TGTGCCATCAGTGAGTCAGGGACTAGCGGTAACAATGAGCAGTTCTTC	CAISESGTSGNNEQFF
NA	TRBV6-1	TRBJ2-7	NA	TGTGCCAGCAGCAGAAGTGGGGCCGATTACTACGAGCAGTACTTC	CASSRSGADYYEQYF
NA	TRBV28	TRBJ2-5	NA	TGTGCCAGCAGTTTATCAGGGGAGGAGACCCAGTACTTC	CASSLSGEETQYF
TRBD1	TRBV7-8	TRBJ1-2	once	TGTGCCAGCAGCTTGACAGGGTATGGCTACACCTTC	CASSLTGYGYTF
NA	TRBV7-9	TRBJ1-1	NA	TGTGCCAGCAGGCCCCGGGACACAAAGAACACTGAAGCTTTCTTT	CASRPRDTKNTEAFF
NA	TRBV15	TRBJ2-1	NA	TGTGCCACCAGCAGAGATCCCTCTCAACAGGTGCAGTTCTTC	CATSRDPSQQVQFF
NA	TRBV6-5	TRBJ2-7	NA	TGTGCCAGCAGTTACGGGTACAGCTCCTACGAGCAGTACTTC	CASSYGYSSYEQYF